These T cell receptor beta chains were read from a single sample in a study of CD8+ T cells in alopecia areata. The data were produced by immunoSEQ multiplex PCR, yet TCRdb's version contains in-frame clones alone and is incomplete. Seen here are some 170,000 clones, approximately 70% observed once, and the top ten hold roughly 10%. The source was CD8+ T cells sorted from blood, collected at week 0. The receptors stem from a human donor with alopecia areata. CDR3s include the opening cysteine and the closing phenylalanine or tryptophan. D genes are given only for firm matches. A clone size is listed for some rows: how often the clone was seen (once, few, many), or a class if it is expanded.

D gene	J gene	V gene	clone size	CDR3 protein	CDR3 DNA
-	TRBJ2-5	TRBV19	-	CASSIGTGPLRETQYF	TGTGCCAGTAGTATTGGTACAGGGCCGCTGAGGGAGACCCAGTACTTC
-	TRBJ1-5	TRBV7-9	-	CASSSSRGSGQPQHF	TGTGCCAGCAGCTCCTCTCGAGGTTCGGGTCAGCCCCAGCATTTT
-	TRBJ2-1	TRBV2	-	CASSEYQGGSYNEQFF	TGTGCCAGCAGTGAATACCAGGGAGGCTCCTACAATGAGCAGTTCTTC
-	TRBJ2-6	TRBV5-1	-	CASSLELSGANVLTF	TGCGCCAGCAGCTTGGAGCTCTCTGGGGCCAACGTCCTGACTTTC
-	TRBJ2-5	TRBV27	few	CASSLKGPGRLQETQYF	TGTGCCAGCAGTTTAAAGGGACCGGGACGGCTTCAAGAGACCCAGTACTTC
TRBD2	TRBJ2-1	TRBV9	-	CASSARKTGLAGDYNEQFF	TGTGCCAGCAGCGCCCGAAAAACCGGACTAGCGGGGGACTACAATGAGCAGTTCTTC
TRBD1	TRBJ2-4	TRBV13	-	CASSPTGADGDIQYF	TGTGCCAGCAGCCCGACAGGGGCTGATGGAGACATTCAGTACTTC
-	TRBJ2-5	TRBV2	once	CASSEMAGETQYF	TGTGCCAGCAGTGAAATGGCCGGGGAGACCCAGTACTTC
-	TRBJ2-3	TRBV15	few	CATSGRTDRGTDTQYF	TGTGCCACCAGCGGAAGGACAGACCGAGGCACAGATACGCAGTATTTT
-	TRBJ1-1	TRBV20-1	few	CSARDPEAFF	TGCAGTGCTAGAGACCCTGAAGCTTTCTTT
-	TRBJ2-3	TRBV5-1	once	CATQDPAGSTDTQYF	TGCGCCACCCAAGACCCAGCAGGGAGCACAGATACGCAGTATTTT
TRBD2	TRBJ2-4	TRBV4-1	few	CASSQNSGGAKNIQYF	TGCGCCAGCAGCCAAAATAGCGGGGGGGCCAAAAACATTCAGTACTTC
TRBD1	TRBJ1-2	TRBV5-1	many	CASSPFPGTGIDGYTF	TGCGCCAGCAGCCCCTTTCCCGGGACAGGGATCGATGGCTACACCTTC
-	TRBJ1-1	TRBV28	-	CASSLSAGETEAFF	TGTGCCAGCAGTTTATCCGCAGGGGAGACTGAAGCTTTCTTT
-	TRBJ2-7	TRBV11-2	-	CASSLAGSSYEQYF	TGTGCCAGCAGCTTAGCCGGCAGCTCCTACGAGCAGTACTTC
-	TRBJ2-1	TRBV27	-	CASSGSYNEQFF	TGTGCCAGCAGTGGGTCCTACAATGAGCAGTTCTTC
-	TRBJ2-1	TRBV7-6	few	CASSLEPMGPFSYNEQFF	TGTGCCAGCAGCCTTGAACCCATGGGCCCCTTTTCCTACAATGAGCAGTTCTTC
-	TRBJ2-4	TRBV7-9	few	CASSTDLRPENIQYF	TGTGCCAGCAGCACAGACCTGAGACCCGAAAACATTCAGTACTTC
-	TRBJ2-1	TRBV7-2	-	CASTSMGRTEQFF	TGTGCCAGCACCAGCATGGGGCGGACCGAGCAGTTCTTC
TRBD1	TRBJ2-7	TRBV27	-	CASAKGQTYEQYF	TGTGCCAGCGCTAAGGGACAGACCTACGAGCAGTACTTC
-	TRBJ2-3	TRBV28	few	CASSLGWTGGADTQYF	TGTGCCAGCAGTTTAGGATGGACAGGAGGGGCAGATACGCAGTATTTT
TRBD2	TRBJ2-2	TRBV30	once	CAWEATSGGAGELFF	TGTGCCTGGGAGGCCACTAGCGGAGGGGCCGGGGAGCTGTTTTTT
-	TRBJ2-5	TRBV7-9	-	CASSLEFDPGETQYF	TGTGCCAGCAGCTTAGAGTTTGACCCAGGAGAGACCCAGTACTTC
-	TRBJ2-5	TRBV7-8	-	CASSLDGVGETQYF	TGTGCCAGCAGCTTAGACGGGGTGGGGGAGACCCAGTACTTC
-	TRBJ1-1	TRBV19	few	CASTGPERVAEAFF	TGTGCCAGTACCGGTCCGGAGAGAGTCGCTGAAGCTTTCTTT
-	TRBJ2-3	TRBV5-1	-	CASSPAVGTDTQYF	TGCGCCAGCAGCCCGGCCGTGGGCACAGATACGCAGTATTTT
-	TRBJ1-2	TRBV2	-	CASSGAGKNGYTF	TGTGCCAGCAGTGGCGCAGGGAAGAATGGCTACACCTTC
-	TRBJ1-2	TRBV4-1	-	CASSQATGQRGYTF	TGCGCCAGCAGCCAAGCGACAGGACAACGCGGCTACACCTTC
TRBD1	TRBJ1-1	TRBV13	-	CASSSRVGTGINTEAFF	TGTGCCAGCAGCTCCCGTGTGGGGACAGGGATTAACACTGAAGCTTTCTTT
-	TRBJ2-7	TRBV7-9	once	CASSLNSPYEQYF	TGTGCCAGCAGCTTAAACAGTCCCTACGAGCAGTACTTC
-	TRBJ1-2	TRBV30	-	CAWGRGNGYTF	TGTGCCTGGGGTAGGGGGAACGGCTACACCTTC
TRBD2	TRBJ2-1	TRBV2	-	CASSDGGTGYNEQFF	TGTGCCAGCAGTGACGGGGGGACGGGTTACAATGAGCAGTTCTTC
-	TRBJ2-5	TRBV6-5	-	CASSYLAGAGETQYF	TGTGCCAGCAGTTACTTGGCGGGGGCAGGGGAGACCCAGTACTTC
TRBD1	TRBJ2-1	TRBV9	-	CASSPWGTGSYNEQFF	TGTGCCAGCAGCCCATGGGGGACAGGGTCCTACAATGAGCAGTTCTTC
-	TRBJ1-1	TRBV6-5	-	CASSYSKGVHTEAFF	TGTGCCAGCAGTTACTCGAAAGGGGTCCACACTGAAGCTTTCTTT
TRBD2	TRBJ2-3	TRBV10-3	-	CAIRAGEHTDTQYF	TGTGCCATCAGAGCGGGAGAACACACAGATACGCAGTATTTT
-	TRBJ2-2	TRBV9	-	CASSVDRGFGELFF	TGTGCCAGCAGCGTAGATCGGGGTTTCGGGGAGCTGTTTTTT
TRBD2	TRBJ2-3	TRBV13	-	CASSLGAGASGITDTQYF	TGTGCCAGCAGCTTAGGGGCCGGGGCTAGCGGGATCACAGATACGCAGTATTTT
TRBD1	TRBJ2-5	TRBV30	-	CAGQGAKTQYF	TGTGCCGGACAGGGGGCGAAGACCCAGTACTTC
-	TRBJ1-1	TRBV6-1	-	CASSEWGLMNTEAFF	TGTGCCAGCAGTGAATGGGGCTTAATGAACACTGAAGCTTTCTTT
-	TRBJ1-2	TRBV6-5	-	CASHPGINYGYTF	TGTGCCTCCCACCCAGGGATTAACTATGGCTACACCTTC
-	TRBJ2-5	TRBV5-6	-	CASSLGSGETQYF	TGTGCCAGCAGCTTGGGATCCGGGGAGACCCAGTACTTC
-	TRBJ2-5	TRBV11-2	once	CASSLAGRIGLETQYF	TGTGCCAGCAGCTTAGCTGGCAGGATTGGGCTAGAGACCCAGTACTTC
-	TRBJ2-3	TRBV14	few	CASSQGKLAGGTDTQYF	TGTGCCAGCAGCCAAGGAAAACTAGCTGGGGGCACAGATACGCAGTATTTT